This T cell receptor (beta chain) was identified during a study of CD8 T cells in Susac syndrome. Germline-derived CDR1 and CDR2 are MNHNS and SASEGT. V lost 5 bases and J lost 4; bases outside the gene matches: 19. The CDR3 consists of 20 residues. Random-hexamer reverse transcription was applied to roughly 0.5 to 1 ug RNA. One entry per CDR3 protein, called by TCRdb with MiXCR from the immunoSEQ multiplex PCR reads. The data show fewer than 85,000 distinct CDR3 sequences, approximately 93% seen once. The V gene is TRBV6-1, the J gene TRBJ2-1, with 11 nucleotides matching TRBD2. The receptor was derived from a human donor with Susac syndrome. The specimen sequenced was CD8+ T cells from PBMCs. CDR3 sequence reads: CASSRTGRRPGLADYNEQFF. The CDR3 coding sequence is TGTGCCAGCAGTCGGACAGGAAGACGGCCGGGACTAGCGGATTACAATGAGCAGTTCTTC.